This TCR beta chain was identified during a study of blood T cell repertoires in COVID-19. Sequenced by immunoSEQ multiplex PCR; TCRdb stores in-frame clones only, minus some. The repertoire holds 240,000 or so clones, approximately 85% seen once, with around 12% in the top ten. The clonotype originates from a woman in her sixties or seventies with active or convalescent COVID-19. Sequencing was done on a sample of peripheral blood.

CDR3 DNA: TGTGCCAGCAGCGTAGCTGGGACAGGGACGGGAGAGACCCAGTACTTC. Translation gives CASSVAGTGTGETQYF. This chain uses TRBV9 with TRBJ2-5; 9 bases fit TRBD1. Germline V CDR1 and CDR2: SGDLS, YYNGEE. This CDR3 contains 16 residues. The V segment lost 0 bases and the J segment 4 bases; nucleotides outside the gene matches: 7.